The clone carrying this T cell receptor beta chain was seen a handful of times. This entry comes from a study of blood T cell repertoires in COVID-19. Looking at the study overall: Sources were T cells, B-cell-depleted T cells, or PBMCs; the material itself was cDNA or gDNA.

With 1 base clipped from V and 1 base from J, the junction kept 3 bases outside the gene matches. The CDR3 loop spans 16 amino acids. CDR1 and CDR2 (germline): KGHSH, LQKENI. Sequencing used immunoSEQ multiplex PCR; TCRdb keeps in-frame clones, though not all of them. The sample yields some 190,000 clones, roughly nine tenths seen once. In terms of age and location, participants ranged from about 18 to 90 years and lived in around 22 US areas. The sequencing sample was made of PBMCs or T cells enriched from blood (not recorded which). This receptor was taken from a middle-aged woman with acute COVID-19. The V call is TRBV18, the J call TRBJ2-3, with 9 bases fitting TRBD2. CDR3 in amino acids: CASSPRSGRRTDTQYF. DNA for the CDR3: TGTGCCAGCTCACCACGGAGCGGGAGGCGCACAGATACGCAGTATTTT.